The clone carrying this T cell receptor beta chain has more than one count but fewer than ten. Its antigen is unidentified. The germline gene is not matched at one end of the junction; a read error may be the cause. The CDR3 spans 15 residues. The V gene's germline CDR1 is LNHDA and CDR2 SQIVND (reference sequence). An oligonucleotide containing a UMI was ligated to the 3' end of TCR cDNA. Whole blood, roughly 2.4 ml, came from adult healthy volunteers. Unsorted total RNA, roughly 1 to 1000 ng, was DNase treated before reverse transcription. This record comes from a study of naive and memory T cell subsets. Study-level results: Potentially, T cell activation and differentiation skew this RNA-based measurement.

Four PCR rounds used nested alpha and beta constant region primers plus the SP2 primer. Alpha and beta constant region primers primed reverse transcription for blood and skin samples. TCRdb itself ran the 5' RACE reads through MiXCR, one entry per CDR3 protein. There are about 62,000 distinct CDR3 sequences in the sample; roughly 8.1% occur only once, and over 15% lies in the top ten. This chain connects TRBV19 to TRBJ1-5, with 7 bases that match TRBD1. The clonotype was recovered from a female donor in good health. The CDR3: CASRDRVLPNQPQNF. In DNA, the CDR3 is TGTGCCAGCAGAGACAGGGTGCTCCCCAATCAGCCCCAGAATTTT.